These 7 T cell receptor beta chains share one sample of origin, sequenced in a study of blood T cell repertoires in COVID-19. Sequencing was performed with immunoSEQ multiplex PCR; in TCRdb, only in-frame clones are kept and a portion is missing. Of a few hundred thousand clones listed, almost 90% are singletons. Sequenced input: PBMCs or T cells enriched from blood (not recorded which). Every receptor here comes from a woman aged 18-29 years with acute COVID-19.

The chain employs TRBV6-2 or TRBV6-3 and TRBJ1-1; D possibly corresponds to TRBD1 (6 bases). Deletions cut 5 bases from V and 5 bases from J, with 24 bases between. Germline CDR1 and CDR2: MNHEY and SVGEGT. CDR3 length equals 17 residues. In DNA form, the CDR3 reads TGTGCCAGCAGTCCCCTTCATCTAGTCAGGGGTAGTACTGAAGCTTTCTTT. Translating gives CASSPLHLVRGSTEAFF.

The CDR3 sequence: CASSLVAKYEQYF. The CDR3 region has the DNA TGCGCCAGCAGCTTGGTGGCCAAGTACGAGCAGTACTTC. The chain links TRBV5-1 to TRBJ2-7; the D is unclear. CDR3 length: 13 amino acids. The germline CDR1 and CDR2 sequences are SGHRS and YFSETQ. V shed 0 bases and J shed 4 bases, with 8 bases lying between them.

A single count supports this clone. The gene calls are TRBV7-9 and TRBJ1-3, with a possible D match to TRBD1 (6 bases). Trimming took 6 bases from V and 3 from J, leaving 12 bases between them. Germline CDR1 SEHNR, CDR2 FQNEAQ (reference sequence). The CDR3 has 14 residues. The CDR3 nucleotides read TGTGCCAGCAGATCCGACAGGCATGGAAACACCATATATTTT. Its translation: CASRSDRHGNTIYF.

This chain links TRBV19 with TRBJ1-3, with 10 bases that match TRBD1. CDR1 LNHDA and CDR2 SQIVND come from the germline V gene (reference sequence). V dropped 5 bases and J dropped 2; count of bases not matched to a gene: 6. The CDR3 totals 16 residues. CDR3 loop: CASSAGTGVTGNTIYF. The CDR3 region has the DNA TGTGCCAGTAGTGCCGGGACAGGGGTAACTGGAAACACCATATATTTT.

This clone was detected only once. V gene TRBV11-2 combines with J gene TRBJ1-1, with D maybe TRBD1 (5 bases). This CDR3 region has 14 residues. V lost 3 bases and J 4 bases, leaving 12 bases between the germline ends. The germline V gene has CDR1 SGHAT and CDR2 FQNNGV. In DNA, the CDR3 is TGTGCCAGCAGCTTGGGGGAGGAAACCACTGAAGCTTTCTTT. This encodes CASSLGEETTEAFF.

In regard to this clone: The germline gene is not matched at one end of the junction; a read error may be the cause. The chain employs TRBV7-9 and TRBJ2-1; 9 positions agree with TRBD2. This CDR3 has 12 amino acids. The germline V gene has CDR1 SEHNR and CDR2 FQNEAQ (reference sequence). The CDR3 protein is CASSSGTSRRIF. The CDR3 DNA reads TGTGCCAGCAGCTCCGGGACTAGCAGGAGAATCTTC.

The CDR3 region has the DNA TGTGCCAGCAGCCCCCCGGGAGCGGGAGTCGTAAATGAGCAGTTCTTC. Encoded protein: CASSPPGAGVVNEQFF. This chain links TRBV5-4 with TRBJ2-1, with TRBD2 matching over 8 bases. The CDR3 spans 16 residues. V lost 4 bases and J lost 7; bases outside the gene matches: 13. Germline assignment: CDR1 SGHNT and CDR2 YYREEE (reference sequence).